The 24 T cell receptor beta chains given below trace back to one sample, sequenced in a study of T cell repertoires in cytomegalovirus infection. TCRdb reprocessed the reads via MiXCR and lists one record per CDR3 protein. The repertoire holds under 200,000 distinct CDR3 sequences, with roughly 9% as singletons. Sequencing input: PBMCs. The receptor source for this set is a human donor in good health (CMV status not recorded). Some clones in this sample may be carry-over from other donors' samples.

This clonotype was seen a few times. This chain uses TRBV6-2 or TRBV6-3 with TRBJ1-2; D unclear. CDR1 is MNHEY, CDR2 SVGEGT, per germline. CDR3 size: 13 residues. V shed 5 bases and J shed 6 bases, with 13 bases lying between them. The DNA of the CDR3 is TGTGCCAGCAGTCCTGAGAAGAGGCATGGCTACACCTTC. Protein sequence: CASSPEKRHGYTF.

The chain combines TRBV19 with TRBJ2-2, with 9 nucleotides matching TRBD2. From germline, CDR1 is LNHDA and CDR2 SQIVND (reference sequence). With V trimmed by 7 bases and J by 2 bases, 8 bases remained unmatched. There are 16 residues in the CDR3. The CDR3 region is CASTSWRGGNTGELFF. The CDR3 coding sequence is TGTGCCAGTACCTCGTGGCGGGGGGGAAACACCGGGGAGCTGTTTTTT.

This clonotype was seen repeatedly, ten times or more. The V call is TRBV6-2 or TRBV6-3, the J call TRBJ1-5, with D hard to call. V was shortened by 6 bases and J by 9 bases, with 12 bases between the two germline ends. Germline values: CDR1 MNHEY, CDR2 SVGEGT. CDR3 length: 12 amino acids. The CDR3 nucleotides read TGTGCCAGCAGGCCTCCCAAACTGCCCCAGCATTTT. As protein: CASRPPKLPQHF.

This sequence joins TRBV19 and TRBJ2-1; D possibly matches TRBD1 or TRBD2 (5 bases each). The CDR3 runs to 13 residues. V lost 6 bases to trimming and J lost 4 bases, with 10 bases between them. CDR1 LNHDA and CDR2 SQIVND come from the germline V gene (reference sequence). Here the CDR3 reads CASSWGSYNEQFF. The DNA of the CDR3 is TGTGCCAGTAGCTGGGGGAGTTACAATGAGCAGTTCTTC.

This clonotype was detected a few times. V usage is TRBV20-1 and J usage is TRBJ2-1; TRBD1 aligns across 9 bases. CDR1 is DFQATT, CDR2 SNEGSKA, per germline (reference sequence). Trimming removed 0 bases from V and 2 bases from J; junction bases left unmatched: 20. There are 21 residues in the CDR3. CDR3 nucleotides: TGCAGTGCTAGAGACAACCACGGGGGTTCTGCGGGGACAGGGACCTACAATGAGCAGTTCTTC. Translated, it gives CSARDNHGGSAGTGTYNEQFF.

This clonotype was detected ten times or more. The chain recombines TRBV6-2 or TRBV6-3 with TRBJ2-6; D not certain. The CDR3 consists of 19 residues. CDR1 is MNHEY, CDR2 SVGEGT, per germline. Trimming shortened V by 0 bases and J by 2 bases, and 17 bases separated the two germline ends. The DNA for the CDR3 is TGTGCCAGCAGTTACTCTCCATCCTCTCTTTCTGCTGGGGCCAACGTCCTGACTTTC. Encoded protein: CASSYSPSSLSAGANVLTF.

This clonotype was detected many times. CDR3 nucleotides: TGTGCCAGCAGCTTAGGGACTAGCGGCCTCTACGAGCAGTACTTC. Translated, it gives CASSLGTSGLYEQYF. The rearrangement links TRBV7-2 to TRBJ2-7; 10 nucleotides match TRBD2. Germline V gene data show CDR1 as SGHTA and CDR2 as FQGNSA. The V and J ends lost 1 base and 3 bases, in that order; junction bases with no gene match: 3. The CDR3 has 15 residues. Combining the CDR3 with reference TRBV7-2 and TRBJ2-7 gives the whole variable domain GAGVSQSPSNKVTEKGKDVELRCDPISGHTALYWYRQSLGQGLEFLIYFQGNSAPDKSGLPSDRFSAERTGGSVSTLTIQRTQQEDSAVYLCASSLGTSGLYEQYFGPGTRLTVT.

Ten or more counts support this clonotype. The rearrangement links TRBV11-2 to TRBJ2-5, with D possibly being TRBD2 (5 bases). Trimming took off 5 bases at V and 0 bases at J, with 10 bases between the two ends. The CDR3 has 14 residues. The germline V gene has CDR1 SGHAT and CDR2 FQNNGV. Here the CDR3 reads CASSPRGYQETQYF. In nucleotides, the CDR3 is TGTGCCAGCAGCCCTCGCGGGTACCAAGAGACCCAGTACTTC. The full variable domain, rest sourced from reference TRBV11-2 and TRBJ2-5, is EAGVAQSPRYKIIEKRQSVAFWCNPISGHATLYWYQQILGQGPKLLIQFQNNGVVDDSQLPKDRFSAERLKGVDSTLKIQPAKLEDSAVYLCASSPRGYQETQYFGPGTRLLVL.

CDR3 loop: CASSLLGAGGNEQFF. The CDR3 nucleotides read TGTGCCAGCAGCCTCCTAGGGGCGGGAGGCAATGAGCAGTTCTTC. The rearrangement links TRBV7-3 to TRBJ2-1, with 8 bases that match TRBD2. CDR3 size: 15 residues. Germline V gene lookup returns CDR1 SGHTA and CDR2 FQGTGA. Trimming cost V 5 bases and J 6 bases; bases outside gene matches: 9.

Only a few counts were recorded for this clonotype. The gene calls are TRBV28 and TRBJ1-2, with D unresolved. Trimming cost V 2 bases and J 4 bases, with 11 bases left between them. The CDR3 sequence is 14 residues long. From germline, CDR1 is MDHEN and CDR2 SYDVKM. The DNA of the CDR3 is TGTGCCAGCAGTTTAGGCCCTGGAGGCTATGGCTACACCTTC. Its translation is CASSLGPGGYGYTF.

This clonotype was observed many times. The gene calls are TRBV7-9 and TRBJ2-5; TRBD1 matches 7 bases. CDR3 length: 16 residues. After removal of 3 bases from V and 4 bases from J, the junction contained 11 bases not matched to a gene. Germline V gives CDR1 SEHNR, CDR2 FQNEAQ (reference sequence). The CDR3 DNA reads TGTGCCAGCAGCTTCCCCCAACAGGGGTCTGGAGAGACCCAGTACTTC. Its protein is CASSFPQQGSGETQYF.

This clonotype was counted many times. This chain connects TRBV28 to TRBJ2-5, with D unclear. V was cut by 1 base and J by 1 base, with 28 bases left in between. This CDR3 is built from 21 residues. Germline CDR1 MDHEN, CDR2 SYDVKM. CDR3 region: CASSLSPPGLLRRIFQETQYF. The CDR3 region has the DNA TGTGCCAGCAGTTTATCCCCCCCCGGGCTGTTGAGGCGGATATTCCAAGAGACCCAGTACTTC.

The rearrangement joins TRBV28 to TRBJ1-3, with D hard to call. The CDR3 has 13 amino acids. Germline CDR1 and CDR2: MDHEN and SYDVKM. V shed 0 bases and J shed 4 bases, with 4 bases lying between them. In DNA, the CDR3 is TGTGCCAGCAGTTTATGGGCCGGAAACACCATATATTTT. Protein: CASSLWAGNTIYF.

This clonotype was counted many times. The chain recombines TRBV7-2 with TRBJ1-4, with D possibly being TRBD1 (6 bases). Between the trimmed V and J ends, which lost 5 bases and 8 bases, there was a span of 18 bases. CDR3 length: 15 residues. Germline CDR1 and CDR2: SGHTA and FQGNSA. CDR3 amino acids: CASSLDTGLSEKLFF. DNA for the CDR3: TGTGCCAGCAGCCTAGACACAGGGTTATCGGAAAAACTGTTTTTT.

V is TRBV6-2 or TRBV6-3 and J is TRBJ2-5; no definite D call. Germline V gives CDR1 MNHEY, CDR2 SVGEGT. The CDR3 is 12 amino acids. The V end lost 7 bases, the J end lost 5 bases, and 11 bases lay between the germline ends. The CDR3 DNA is TGTGCCAGCACCCCCTCGGTGGAGACCCAGTACTTC. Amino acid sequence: CASTPSVETQYF.

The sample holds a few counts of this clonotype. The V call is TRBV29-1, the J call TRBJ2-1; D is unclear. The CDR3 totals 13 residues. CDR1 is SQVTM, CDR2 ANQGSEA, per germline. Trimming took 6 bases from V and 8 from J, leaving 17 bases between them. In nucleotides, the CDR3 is TGCAGCGTCTCTCAAGGGATGAGGCATGAGCAGTTCTTC. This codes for CSVSQGMRHEQFF.

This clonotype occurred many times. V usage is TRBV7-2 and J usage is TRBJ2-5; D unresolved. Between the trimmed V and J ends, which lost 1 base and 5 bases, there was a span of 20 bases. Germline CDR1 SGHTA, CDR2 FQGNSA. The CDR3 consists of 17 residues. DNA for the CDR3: TGTGCCAGCAGCTTAGGCGTTTTTGGGTTGCAATGGGAGACCCAGTACTTC. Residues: CASSLGVFGLQWETQYF. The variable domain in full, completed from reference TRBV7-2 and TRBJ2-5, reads GAGVSQSPSNKVTEKGKDVELRCDPISGHTALYWYRQSLGQGLEFLIYFQGNSAPDKSGLPSDRFSAERTGGSVSTLTIQRTQQEDSAVYLCASSLGVFGLQWETQYFGPGTRLLVL.

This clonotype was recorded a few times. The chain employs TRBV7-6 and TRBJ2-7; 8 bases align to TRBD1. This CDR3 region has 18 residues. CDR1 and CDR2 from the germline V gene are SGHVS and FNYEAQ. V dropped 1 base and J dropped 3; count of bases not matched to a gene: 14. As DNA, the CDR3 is TGTGCCAGCAGCTTAGGGGCCCCATGGAGCGACAGGGGCTACGAGCAGTACTTC. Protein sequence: CASSLGAPWSDRGYEQYF.

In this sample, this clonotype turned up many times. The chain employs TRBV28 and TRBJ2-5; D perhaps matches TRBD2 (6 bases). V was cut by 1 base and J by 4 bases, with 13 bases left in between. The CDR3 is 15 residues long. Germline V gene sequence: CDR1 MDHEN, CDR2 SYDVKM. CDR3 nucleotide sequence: TGTGCCAGCAGTTTATCAGGCGGGACGGGAGAGACCCAGTACTTC. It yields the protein CASSLSGGTGETQYF.

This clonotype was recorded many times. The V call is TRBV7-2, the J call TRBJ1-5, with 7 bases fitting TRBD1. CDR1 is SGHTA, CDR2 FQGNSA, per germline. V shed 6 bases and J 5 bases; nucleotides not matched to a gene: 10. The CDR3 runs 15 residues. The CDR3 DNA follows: TGTGCCAGCAGTCCCCCCGGGACAGAACATCAGCCCCAGCATTTT. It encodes CASSPPGTEHQPQHF.

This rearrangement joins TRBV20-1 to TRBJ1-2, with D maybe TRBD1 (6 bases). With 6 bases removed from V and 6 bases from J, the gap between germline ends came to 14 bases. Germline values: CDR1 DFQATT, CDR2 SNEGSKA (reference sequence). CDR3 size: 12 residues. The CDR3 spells CSAIQGGDGYTF. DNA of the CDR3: TGCAGTGCAATACAGGGAGGGGATGGCTACACCTTC.

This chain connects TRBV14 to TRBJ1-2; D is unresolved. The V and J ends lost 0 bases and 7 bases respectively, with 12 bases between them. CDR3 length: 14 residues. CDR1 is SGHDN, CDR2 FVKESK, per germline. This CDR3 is CASSQDQVSRGYTF. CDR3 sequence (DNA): TGTGCCAGCAGCCAAGATCAGGTCAGCCGTGGCTACACCTTC.

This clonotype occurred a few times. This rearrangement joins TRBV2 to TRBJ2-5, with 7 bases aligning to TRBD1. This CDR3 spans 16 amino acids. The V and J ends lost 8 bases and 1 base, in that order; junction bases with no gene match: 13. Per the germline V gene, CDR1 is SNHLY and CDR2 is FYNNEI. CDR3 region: CASSRELTGPQETQYF. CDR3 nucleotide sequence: TGTGCCAGCTCCCGAGAGTTGACAGGGCCCCAAGAGACCCAGTACTTC.

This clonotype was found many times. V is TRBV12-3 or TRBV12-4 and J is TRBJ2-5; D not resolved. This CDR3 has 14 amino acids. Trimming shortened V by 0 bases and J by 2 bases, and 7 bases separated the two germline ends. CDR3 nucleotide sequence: TGTGCCAGCAGTTTAGCTAGTATGCAAGAGACCCAGTACTTC. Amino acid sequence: CASSLASMQETQYF.